Listed here are 29 T cell receptor beta chains from one sample, sequenced in a study of blood T cell repertoires in COVID-19. The table came from immunoSEQ multiplex PCR; TCRdb's copy has only in-frame clones and leaves some out. The top ten clones hold 4.5% to 5.5% of a sample with around 210,000 clones, roughly 85% of them seen once. The sample taken for sequencing was peripheral blood. Receptor source: a middle-aged man with COVID-19, enrolled during active disease.

This chain links TRBV19 with TRBJ2-6; 9 bases are shared with TRBD1. Germline CDR1 and CDR2: LNHDA and SQIVND (reference sequence). This CDR3 is 15 amino acids long. V gave up 7 bases and J gave up 1 base; unmatched junction bases: 2. The CDR3 loop reads CASKQGASGANVLTF. The CDR3 DNA reads as TGTGCCAGTAAACAGGGGGCTTCTGGGGCCAACGTCCTGACTTTC.

The chain joins TRBV4-1 to TRBJ1-1; weak D call: TRBD1 (5 bases). This CDR3 region has 14 residues. Trimming stripped 3 bases from V and 10 bases from J, with 18 bases between. Looked up from germline, CDR1 is MGHRA and CDR2 is YSYEKL. The CDR3 DNA is TGCGCCAGCAGCCAGTCGGGACGGGGGGTTGTAGCTTTCTTT. Residues: CASSQSGRGVVAFF.

The rearrangement links TRBV2 to TRBJ1-2; the D gene is possibly TRBD1 (5 bases). V shed 2 bases and J shed 4 bases, with 11 bases lying between them. CDR3 length: 14 amino acids. The germline V gene has CDR1 SNHLY and CDR2 FYNNEI. The CDR3 sequence is CASSEQGGSYGYTF. The CDR3 DNA reads as TGTGCCAGCAGTGAACAGGGAGGCTCCTATGGCTACACCTTC.

This clone came up once. The chain has TRBV5-1 and TRBJ2-3; tentative D call: TRBD2 (6 bases). Per the germline V gene, CDR1 is SGHRS and CDR2 is YFSETQ. Trimming removed 0 bases at V and 2 bases at J, with 13 bases between. CDR3 length: 16 amino acids. The CDR3 protein is CASSLGAGINTDTQYF. The CDR3, as DNA: TGCGCCAGCAGCTTGGGGGCGGGAATAAACACAGATACGCAGTATTTT.

The CDR3 region is CATSDWGVQGTETQYF. For the CDR3, the DNA is TGTGCCACCAGTGATTGGGGGGTACAGGGGACGGAGACCCAGTACTTC. This chain connects TRBV24-1 to TRBJ2-5; D perhaps matches TRBD1 (7 bases). V lost 2 bases and J 5 bases, leaving 17 bases between the germline ends. The CDR3 is 16 residues long. CDR1 is KGHDR, CDR2 SFDVKD, per germline.

Only one count was recorded for this clone. The chain is built from TRBV3-1 (or the pseudogene TRBV3-2) and TRBJ2-3, with 9 bases lining up with TRBD2. Germline V lookup: CDR1 LGHDT, CDR2 YNNKEL (reference sequence). V gave up 5 bases and J gave up 0 bases; unmatched junction bases: 6. This CDR3 has 16 residues. DNA for the CDR3: TGTGCCAGCAGCTCCCTAGCGGGGACTAGCACAGATACGCAGTATTTT. Its protein is CASSSLAGTSTDTQYF.

The chain carries TRBV5-1 and TRBJ2-1, with 11 bases aligning to TRBD2. Germline CDR1 SGHRS, CDR2 YFSETQ. V shed 5 bases, J shed 3 bases, and the junction held 4 bases outside the gene matches. The CDR3 runs 15 residues. Written as DNA, the CDR3 is TGCGCCAGCAGGGCGACTAGCGGGGACTACAATGAGCAGTTCTTC. Its translation: CASRATSGDYNEQFF.

Written as DNA, the CDR3 is TGCGCCAGCAGCTCAGGGAAGGGCTATGGCTACACCTTC. As protein: CASSSGKGYGYTF. V and J are TRBV5-1 and TRBJ1-2, with a weak D call TRBD1 (5 bases). V gave up 3 bases and J gave up 4 bases, with 10 bases separating them. There are 13 residues in the CDR3. Germline loops: CDR1 SGHRS, CDR2 YFSETQ.

The V and J genes are TRBV5-5 and TRBJ2-1; TRBD1 matches 8 bases. V shed 2 bases and J 6 bases; nucleotides not matched to a gene: 7. This CDR3 is built from 15 residues. CDR1 and CDR2 (germline): SGHKS, YYEKEE (reference sequence). CDR3 nucleotide sequence: TGTGCCAGCAGCTTACTAGGACAGGGATTCAATGAGCAGTTCTTC. This encodes CASSLLGQGFNEQFF.

This rearrangement joins TRBV6-2 or TRBV6-3 to TRBJ2-1, with 9 bases identical to TRBD1. CDR1 is MNHEY, CDR2 SVGEGT, per germline. Losses at the gene ends were 2 bases for V and 0 bases for J; bases not matched to a gene: 5. The CDR3 runs 17 residues. CDR3 amino acids: CASSYPLGQGSYNEQFF. The CDR3 DNA reads as TGTGCCAGCAGTTACCCCTTGGGACAGGGCTCCTACAATGAGCAGTTCTTC.

In DNA, the CDR3 is TGTGCCAGCAGCCAAGTACGGGACAGGGTAGGCTATGGCTACACCTTC. It codes for CASSQVRDRVGYGYTF. The V and J genes are TRBV4-2 and TRBJ1-2; 9 bases match TRBD1. The CDR3 loop spans 16 amino acids. CDR1 LGHNA and CDR2 YNFKEQ come from the germline V gene. Germline trimming cut 1 base from V and 4 bases from J; bases unmatched to any gene: 7.

This clone has more than one count but fewer than ten. The rearrangement uses TRBV30 and TRBJ2-2; 8 bases align to TRBD1. After removal of 5 bases from V and 1 base from J, the junction contained 0 bases not matched to a gene. The CDR3 length is 13 residues. Germline V CDR1 and CDR2: GTSNPN, SVGIG (reference sequence). The DNA for the CDR3 is TGTGCCTGGGGGACAGGGAACACCGGGGAGCTGTTTTTT. Its protein is CAWGTGNTGELFF.

V is TRBV14 and J is TRBJ1-1, with 7 positions matching TRBD1. CDR3 size: 16 residues. Unmatched junction bases numbered 10, after V lost 3 bases and J lost 3 bases. CDR1 SGHDN and CDR2 FVKESK come from the germline V gene. CDR3 DNA sequence: TGTGCCAGCAGCCATAATAGACAGGGTAGGGACACTGAAGCTTTCTTT. Translation: CASSHNRQGRDTEAFF.

The chain uses TRBV19 and TRBJ2-1; TRBD2 agrees at 7 bases. V shed 1 base, J shed 4 bases, and the junction held 4 bases outside the gene matches. The CDR3 runs 15 residues. The germline V gene encodes CDR1 LNHDA and CDR2 SQIVND (reference sequence). This CDR3 is CASSIGGGVYNEQFF. CDR3 DNA sequence: TGTGCCAGTAGTATAGGCGGGGGTGTGTACAATGAGCAGTTCTTC.

The chain employs TRBV11-3 and TRBJ2-2; TRBD2 is a possible D gene (7 bases). The CDR3 covers 15 residues. Germline V gene lookup returns CDR1 SGHNT and CDR2 YENEEA. Trimming left V 5 bases short and J 3 bases short, with 13 bases between. The CDR3 DNA reads as TGTGCCAGCAGCCCCGGGGGGCCGGACACCGGGGAGCTGTTTTTT. It yields the protein CASSPGGPDTGELFF.

The V gene is TRBV15, the J gene TRBJ1-1; possibly TRBD1 for D (5 bases). Trimming took 1 base from V and 3 from J, leaving 12 bases between them. Looked up from germline, CDR1 is LNHNV and CDR2 is YYDKDF (reference sequence). This CDR3 has 15 amino acids. CDR3 nucleotides: TGTGCCACCAGCAGAGGCCAGGTAGGGGACACTGAAGCTTTCTTT. This encodes CATSRGQVGDTEAFF.

This chain uses TRBV29-1 with TRBJ2-7; D not certain. V was clipped by 0 bases and J by 0 bases, with 6 bases between them. From germline, CDR1 is SQVTM and CDR2 ANQGSEA. The CDR3 contains 13 residues. The CDR3 protein is CSVEESVSYEQYF. The CDR3, as DNA: TGCAGCGTTGAAGAATCCGTCTCCTACGAGCAGTACTTC.

The V and J genes are TRBV4-3 and TRBJ1-1; a weak D match, TRBD1 (6 bases). V lost 0 bases, J lost 8 bases, and 19 bases lay in between. Germline CDR1 is LGHNA and CDR2 is YSLEER. The length of the CDR3 is 16 residues. CDR3 bases: TGCGCCAGCAGCCAAGATCTCCTCGGGACACATGAGGAAGCTTTCTTT. This sequence encodes CASSQDLLGTHEEAFF.

The chain employs TRBV7-2 and TRBJ2-1; a possible D gene is TRBD2 (6 bases). CDR1 and CDR2 (germline): SGHTA, FQGNSA. This CDR3 contains 15 residues. V gave up 0 bases and J gave up 2 bases, with 8 bases separating them. CDR3 in amino acids: CASSLASGPYNEQFF. The DNA for the CDR3 is TGTGCCAGCAGCTTAGCGAGCGGGCCCTACAATGAGCAGTTCTTC.

The chain recombines TRBV6-1 with TRBJ1-1; no firm D call. V lost 3 bases to trimming and J lost 10 bases, with 15 bases between them. Germline values: CDR1 MNHNS, CDR2 SASEGT. The CDR3 extends over 13 amino acids. CDR3 nucleotides: TGTGCCAGCAGTGAGGATGGGGAGTCCGTAGCTTTCTTT. Translated: CASSEDGESVAFF.

The V gene is TRBV4-3, the J gene TRBJ2-3, with D tentatively TRBD2 (5 bases). V was shortened by 2 bases and J by 3 bases, with 21 bases between the two germline ends. The CDR3 has 18 amino acids. Germline-derived CDR1 and CDR2 are LGHNA and YSLEER. CDR3 region: CASSQKWGVGYGTDTQYF. The CDR3 coding sequence is TGCGCCAGCAGCCAAAAGTGGGGAGTAGGGTATGGAACAGATACGCAGTATTTT.

This clone was seen a few times. V is TRBV7-9 and J is TRBJ1-1, with TRBD1 as a possible D gene (5 bases). V shed 2 bases and J shed 11 bases, with 15 bases lying between them. The CDR3 has 13 amino acids. From germline, CDR1 is SEHNR and CDR2 FQNEAQ (reference sequence). In DNA, the CDR3 is TGTGCCAGCAGCTTATCCAATCAGGGTAAGGCTTTCTTT. This translates into CASSLSNQGKAFF. The variable domain in full, with the rest retrieved from reference TRBV7-9 and TRBJ1-1, is DTGVSQNPRHKITKRGQNVTFRCDPISEHNRLYWYRQTLGQGPEFLTYFQNEAQLEKSRLLSDRFSAERPKGSFSTLEIQRTEQGDSAMYLCASSLSNQGKAFFGQGTRLTVV.

V is TRBV6-6 and J is TRBJ2-7; 7 bases align to TRBD1. V trimming: 5 bases; J trimming: 2 bases; junction bases outside the gene matches: 3. Germline lookup yields CDR1 MNHNY and CDR2 SVGAGI (reference sequence). This CDR3 comprises 13 residues. The CDR3 coding sequence is TGTGCCAGCAGTCCCGGGACAGCCTACGAGCAGTACTTC. It translates to CASSPGTAYEQYF.

V usage is TRBV27 and J usage is TRBJ1-3, with 8 bases that match TRBD1. The trim removed 2 bases at V and 4 bases at J, leaving 4 bases unmatched. Germline values: CDR1 MNHEY, CDR2 SMNVEV (reference sequence). The CDR3 spans 15 residues. In DNA, the CDR3 is TGTGCCAGCAGTTTACAGGGGGCAAAAGGAAACACCATATATTTT. Its translation is CASSLQGAKGNTIYF.

The V gene is TRBV10-3, the J gene TRBJ2-5, with D maybe TRBD2 (6 bases). V was clipped by 10 bases and J by 4 bases, with 13 bases between them. The germline CDR1 and CDR2 sequences are ENHRY and SYGVKD. The CDR3 consists of 12 residues. CDR3 sequence: CATLGLGETQYF. The CDR3 nucleotides read TGTGCCACCCTGGGACTTGGAGAGACCCAGTACTTC.

The sample holds one count of this clone. The gene calls are TRBV19 and TRBJ1-3, with D hard to call. V shed 3 bases and J shed 0 bases, with 9 bases lying between them. This CDR3 is 15 amino acids long. Germline V CDR1 and CDR2: LNHDA, SQIVND (reference sequence). CDR3 loop: CASSIPLSSGNTIYF. Here the CDR3 DNA reads TGTGCCAGTAGTATTCCCTTATCCTCTGGAAACACCATATATTTT.

This chain connects TRBV18 to TRBJ2-7; no clear D. The CDR3 spans 14 residues. V was clipped by 1 base and J by 2 bases, with 9 bases between them. In germline, CDR1 is KGHSH, CDR2 LQKENI. CDR3 bases: TGTGCCAGCTCACCACGGCCAGTCCCCTACGAGCAGTACTTC. Its translation is CASSPRPVPYEQYF.

This clone has only one observation. This chain links TRBV5-1 with TRBJ1-4; 10 nucleotides align to TRBD1. The V and J ends lost 7 bases and 3 bases, in that order; junction bases with no gene match: 9. The CDR3 runs to 16 residues. The germline V gene has CDR1 SGHRS and CDR2 YFSETQ. The chain's CDR3 is CASRGTGAKANEKLFF. The CDR3 DNA reads TGCGCCAGCCGGGGGACAGGGGCAAAGGCTAATGAAAAACTGTTTTTT.

The chain employs TRBV30 and TRBJ2-3; the D gene is possibly TRBD2 (6 bases). The CDR3 contains 12 residues. With 2 bases removed from V and 6 bases from J, the gap between germline ends came to 9 bases. Germline V CDR1 and CDR2: GTSNPN, SVGIG (reference sequence). Here the CDR3 DNA reads TGTGCCTGGAGTAGACTAGTTGATACGCAGTATTTT. This encodes CAWSRLVDTQYF.